Here is one T cell receptor beta chain with its context. This clone was observed a handful of times. Its antigen is not yet known. Qualities for individual bases were not recorded, and no much larger clone is one base off. The library was produced with the immunoSEQ multiplex PCR assay. For the multiplex PCR, a mixture combining 60 forward primers for TCR Vbeta segments and 13 reverse primers for TCR Jbeta segments was used. A multiplex PCR assay on genomic DNA amplified the CDR3 region of rearranged TCR beta genes. The Illumina HiSeq System was used to sequence the amplified TCR beta libraries as 87-base-pair reads. Turning to the authors' computational methods: In a later analysis, some 80 million unique TCR beta chains were counted across the roughly 610 repertoires, and roughly 9.9 million of these chains were shared by at least two donors. Raw reads were error-corrected and collapsed into unique sequences with a nearest-neighbor algorithm that merged closely related sequences to remove PCR and sequencing errors. Alignment of CDR3 sequences to IMGT reference sequences was used to assign V, D and J gene segments. For a sequence to be retained, at least a six-nucleotide match to both a V gene segment and a J gene segment was required. A rearrangement was called productive if the CDR3 had no stop codons and remained in frame with V and J, and every other rearrangement was called non-productive. CDR3 was defined according to IMGT convention as the region running from the second conserved V-encoded cysteine to the conserved J-encoded phenylalanine. The earlier analysis of a few hundred of the donors excluded any sequence lacking an unambiguous match to a single V gene segment. In an earlier analysis of several hundred of the donors, V segments were called functional above 56.7% productive rearrangements and were called segregating when the between-donor standard deviation exceeded 5%. To diagnose cytomegalovirus status from the catalog of TCR beta chain sequences, a statistical classification framework was built. In a later analysis, V and J genes were assigned by comparing TCR nucleotide sequences against IMGT/GENE-DB human TR gene sequences. Using the TCRdist pipeline, a later analysis assigned CDR3 sequences along with most-parsimonious VDJ recombination scenarios. A later analysis defined each TCR beta chain by its CDR3 amino acid sequence plus V-gene family, and excluded reads lacking a unique V-gene family. In a later analysis, 450 to 600 highly shared, low-generation-probability nucleotide sequences were removed to address suspected cross-contamination and a sequencing artifact. A later analysis calculated a clonal expansion index for each public chain from normalized within-repertoire ranks of inferred template counts. In a later analysis, generation probabilities were computed with a VDJ recombination model fitted to out-of-frame rearrangements, and the resulting probabilities were checked against IGoR. Hypergeometric tests were used in a later analysis to score TCR-TCR, TCR-HLA and TCR-CMV co-occurrence, with a repertoire-size bias correction applied to the TCR pairs. A later analysis estimated false discovery rates by permuting HLA or CMV assignments 20 times. In a later analysis, co-occurring TCRs were grouped using DBSCAN, with TCRdist sequence similarity added in when clustering inside HLA-allele-positive subsets. Repertoires with fewer than 30,000 or more than 120,000 public chains were left out of co-occurrence clustering, as were about five repertoires with anomalous nucleotide sharing. TCRdb's version of the immuneACCESS table is confined to in-frame rearrangements and falls short of the full clone set. An unresolved V gene accounts for under half of the shortfall where checked; the remainder is of unknown origin. The DNA was the basis for D and trimming; V, J and clone size are from that table. The sample records 160,000 or so clones, 70% to 80% of which are singletons. Of the sample, 4.3% falls within the top ten clones.

The cohort consisted of some 670 healthy bone marrow donors. At the time of sampling, every cohort member was nominally healthy, though immune exposures that went unrecorded were likely present. The donor tested CMV seronegative, placing the donor among the roughly 400 seronegative members of the cohort. A peripheral blood sample was collected from each donor, and TCR beta sequencing was performed on peripheral blood mononuclear cells. The Qiagen DNeasy Blood Extraction Kit was used to extract genomic DNA from the blood cell samples. Deletion took 8 bases off V and 1 base off J, with a span of 14 bases between the germline ends. From the germline V gene, CDR1 is MNHEY and CDR2 is SVGAGI. Taken from cysteine to phenylalanine, the CDR3 has 14 residues. The CDR3 DNA has 42 bases and is translated from base 1. These data belong to a study of cytomegalovirus exposure and HLA in healthy donors (dated by TCRdb to the late 2010s). With regard to the full study: An earlier analysis of 587 of the donors reported approximately 290 Gb of sequence data and 117 million unique TCR beta sequences from 150 million to 200 million T cells. Genome-wide SNP genotypes for about 60% of the roughly 670 donors were used in a later genetic analysis, which treated that subset as a discovery cohort. Because of strong linkage in the cohort, roughly five DR-DQ haplotypes were treated as single units for association and clustering. The genetic ancestry cluster associated with self-reported Caucasian donors included approximately 85% of the 398 genotyped donors. An earlier analysis of 587 of the donors applied high-throughput TCR beta sequencing to assess whether each TCR beta V gene segment acted as functional or pseudogenic. High-throughput TCR immunosequencing, statistical association of individual TCRs with disease status, and machine learning were combined to predict cytomegalovirus infection status. A later analysis re-examined previously published TCR beta repertoires from more than 550 donors and added high-resolution HLA genotyping to investigate patterns of TCR occurrence. Along with the roughly 710-subject first cohort, a separate validation cohort of 120 different subjects was used. The later analysis used no new phenotypic data to find candidate immune exposures, relying instead on TCR beta sequences and their occurrence across donors. Every repertoire in the discovery cohort had been generated on one and the same sequencing platform. Donor age, sex, ethnicity and CMV serostatus were compiled alongside the repertoire data. The number of typed donors differed by locus: about 629-640 for A, B, C, DRB1 and DQB1; approximately 540 for DQA1; approximately 610 for DPA1; and some 470 for DPB1. Class I and class II HLA loci were covered by the typing at four-digit resolution. The aim of the study was to test whether cataloging public T cell receptors could identify signatures of past pathogen exposure. An early release covering about 600 HLA-typed donors comprised around 300 gigabases of sequencing data and roughly 86 million unique TCR sequences. Among almost 400 genotyped donors of the cohort, an average of 235,054 unique TCR beta nucleotide sequences were sequenced per donor, roughly a sixth of them non-productive. The study used immunosequencing to profile the T cell repertoires of 666 subjects and linked those repertoires to cytomegalovirus serostatus. The full study reports these points: A further reported finding was that TCR beta sequences accurately predicted the HLA-A and HLA-B alleles for most subjects in the first cohort. The cohort was sequenced for TCR beta chains only, and without alpha or paired-chain data the features that could be detected were limited. In vitro tests confirmed that three of the cytomegalovirus-associated TCR beta chains recognize cytomegalovirus antigens. The presence/absence analyses assumed that sequencing depth was roughly uniform across donors, and that assumption may not be true. According to a later analysis, TCR association rates differed among HLA loci, with DRB1 alleles showing the most associated TCRs and HLA-C alleles showing the fewest. Because some donors lacked HLA typing at each locus, the association tests relied only on the typed subset. A later genetic analysis reported fewer N-insertions in productive TCRs among donors in an Asian-associated ancestry cluster than the approximately 670-donor mean. The only immune exposure information available for the cohort was CMV serostatus. When HLA alleles, especially DR and DQ, strongly co-occurred, TCR associations were difficult to assign to individual alleles. In a later analysis, several top co-occurrence clusters were reported to appear linked to parvovirus B19, influenza, CMV and Epstein-Barr virus. In both the original and validation cohorts, the classifier was reported to diagnose cytomegalovirus status with high specificity and sensitivity. A later analysis found that HLA-associated TCR beta chains were more clonally expanded and had lower generation probabilities than equally common non-associated chains. While some public TCRs were present in many individuals, most TCR sequences turned up only very rarely across donors. The study gave a list of 150 to 200 TCR beta chains associated with cytomegalovirus. In a later analysis, around 15,000 TCR beta sequences were associated with specific HLA alleles at a false discovery rate of 0.05. The sequencing pipeline was judged likely to have produced a cluster of highly shared sequence variants as a technical artifact. Because the 87-base-pair reads could not distinguish some IMGT-functional V segments, including TRBV6-2 and TRBV6-3, those segments were excluded. The authors suggested that the approach could potentially be extended to other disease states and immunological phenotypes. Correlated functional status among segregating V segments might reflect linkage disequilibrium, but an unknown experimental factor could not be ruled out. In an earlier analysis of around 600 of the donors, most TCR beta V segments were observed in productive rearrangements about 87% or about 30% of the time, broadly matching IMGT annotations. Because counts were too low, some 17 rarely observed V segments, including chromosome 9 orphons, were excluded from the earlier analysis of 587 of the donors. A later analysis found that most CMV-associated TCR beta chains appeared HLA-restricted, with HLA associations seemingly driven largely by CMV exposure. A later genetic analysis associated a missense DCLRE1C variant with V-gene and J-gene trimming of TCR beta chains, and an independent cohort replicated the association.

The source of this sequence is a man aged 35 to 55 in good health and CMV-seronegative. The specimen sequenced was PBMCs. The sequence is built from TRBV6-5 and TRBJ1-1; a weak D assignment points to TRBD1 (6 bases agree). The bases are TGTGCCAGCGGCAGGAGACAGGAGAACACTGAAGCTTTCTTT. Its coded protein is CASGRRQENTEAFF.